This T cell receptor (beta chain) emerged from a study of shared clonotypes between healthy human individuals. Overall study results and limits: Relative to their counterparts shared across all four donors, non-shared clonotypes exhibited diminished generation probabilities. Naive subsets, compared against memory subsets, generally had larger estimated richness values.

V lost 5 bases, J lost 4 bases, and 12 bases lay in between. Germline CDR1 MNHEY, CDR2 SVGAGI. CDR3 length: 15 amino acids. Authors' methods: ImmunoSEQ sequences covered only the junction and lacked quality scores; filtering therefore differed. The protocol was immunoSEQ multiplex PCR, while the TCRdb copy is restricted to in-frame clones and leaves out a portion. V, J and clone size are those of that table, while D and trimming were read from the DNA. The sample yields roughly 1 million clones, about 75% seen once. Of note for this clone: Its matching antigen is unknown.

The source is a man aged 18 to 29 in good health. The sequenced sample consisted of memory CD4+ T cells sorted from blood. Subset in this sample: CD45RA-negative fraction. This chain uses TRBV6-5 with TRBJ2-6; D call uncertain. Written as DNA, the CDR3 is TGTGCCAGCAGTCCTGCTACCGTGGGGGCCAACGTCCTGACTTTC. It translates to CASSPATVGANVLTF.